The clone carrying this T cell receptor beta chain was found many times. The data were obtained in a study of kidney transplant recipient with SARS-CoV-2 infection. TCRdb called the reads again in MiXCR, with one record for every CDR3 protein. The sample has 200,000 to 250,000 distinct CDR3 sequences, less than 35% seen once; the top ten hold roughly 7.3%. Trimming took 5 bases from V and 4 from J, leaving 23 bases between them. The CDR3 has 17 residues. Germline V gene lookup returns CDR1 MNHGY and CDR2 SAAAGT. This chain links TRBV6-8 with TRBJ1-2; unclear D gene. Sample: a blood sample, taken at baseline and on roughly day 120 from a kidney transplant recipient. The TCR was taken from a male patient between 25 and 39 years old who had COVID-19 and was a kidney transplant recipient. A share of the T cells may be of graft donor origin. The CDR3 DNA reads TGTGCCAGCAGTAAACATGAACGCTCTAGAAAGACCTATGGCTACACCTTC. Its protein is CASSKHERSRKTYGYTF.